This T cell receptor beta chain is from a study of blood T cells in healthy people across ages. RNA extraction gave at least 5 micrograms of total RNA per sample. This clonotype was detected once. A second PCR of roughly 7 to 11 cycles used a sample-barcoded 5' primer and a J-beta primer mix. From the 5' RACE reads, TCRdb called clonotypes with MiXCR, one entry per CDR3 protein. The repertoire holds about 560,000 distinct CDR3 sequences, about 29% seen once, with about 3.9% in the top ten. This CDR3 has 13 amino acids. CDR1 SGHRS and CDR2 YFSETQ come from the germline V gene. Trimming removed 0 bases from V and 5 bases from J, with 7 bases in between. Another study also made use of these data, one on T cells of mothers and their children. That study adds: Donation came from three healthy Caucasian mothers together with their six children. Reads obtained per mother exceeded 8 million TCR beta CDR3 reads, with several million obtained per child.

The specimen sequenced was blood. This chain joins TRBV5-1 and TRBJ2-3; D not resolved. The receptor was isolated from a boy between 2 and 10 years old in good health. CDR3 region: CASSLDEVDTQYF. CDR3 in DNA: TGCGCCAGCAGCTTGGACGAGGTAGATACGCAGTATTTT. Based on the CDR3 plus reference TRBV5-1 and TRBJ2-3, the full variable domain is KAGVTQTPRYLIKTRGQQVTLSCSPISGHRSVSWYQQTPGQGLQFLFEYFSETQRNKGNFPGRFSGRQFSNSRSEMNVSTLELGDSALYLCASSLDEVDTQYFGPGTRLTVL.